This T cell receptor beta chain was recorded in a study of shared clonotypes between healthy human individuals (dated by TCRdb to 2020 to 2022). About the investigation overall: A couple of women and three men aged 18 to 49 years were included in the cohort. For each donor, CD4 naive and CD4 memory were each run on three plates, CD8 naive on two plates, and CD8 memory on one plate. To estimate repertoire size and how much clonotype sharing occurs between individuals, the study deeply sequenced the blood TCR repertoires of several healthy adults. Different laboratories and diverse techniques were used to prepare libraries and sequence TCR repertoires, to increase sequencing depth and limit assay-specific biases. Each donor's leukapheresis produced roughly between roughly 0.85 and 9.5 billion PBMCs.

What the research found in general, with its limitations: Only blood was sampled, and tissue TCR repertoires likely differ from those in blood. Even with the large sequencing depth, rarefaction of the sorted-subset datasets indicated that sequencing was incomplete. Because the study included only a small number of donors, the genetic and exposure-history diversity represented was limited. Estimated clonotype richness was generally larger for naive than for memory subsets. Compared with non-shared clonotypes, clonotypes shared by all four sorted-subset donors had higher generation probabilities. About 5% of naive CD4, 3% to 4% of naive CD8, 2.3% of memory CD4, and approximately 0.39% of memory CD8 clonotypes were shared across several donors. Based on pairwise subsampling, the degree of clonotype sharing among donors was expected to be affected by sequencing depth.

In this sample, this clone turned up once. What this receptor recognizes is not known. No qualities accompany the bases; no much larger clone lies one base away. Using the deep immunoSEQ assay, TCR CDR3 regions were amplified from genomic DNA by multiplex PCR. For each cell subset, the extracted genomic DNA was distributed evenly across all wells of several immunoSEQ 96-well plates, and each plate served as one replicate. For sorted subsets, around 200 ng genomic DNA, equal to tens of thousands of T cell genomes, was loaded into each replicate PCR. Purified libraries were quantified with a Qubit 3.0 fluorometer, sized on a Bioanalyzer 2100, and re-quantified with the KAPA Library Quantification kit. Each immunoSEQ 96-well plate was sequenced on its own single-read 150-cycle Illumina NextSeq 550 flow cell. From the authors' description of their analysis: Because only junctional sequences without quality scores were contained in the immunoSEQ output, filtering matching that applied to full-length reads could not be performed. To assign V/J genes and CDR3, sequences were annotated using PyIR, a Python wrapper for IgBLAST v1.9, with IMGT germline references. Any read was removed if the V/J assignment was weak (E-value above 1e-6), the CDR3 was missing, or the read contained stop codons, out-of-frame junctions, or ambiguous translated residues. V3J clonotypes were defined as sequences sharing the same inferred V gene, J gene, and CDR3 amino acid sequence. To compute the percentage overlap between repertoires, the number of shared unique clonotypes was divided by the size of the smaller repertoire. Richness of each repertoire was evaluated using RTK rarefaction, the Chao1 estimator, and Recon v2.1 estimates of unobserved clonotypes. OLGA was used to compute generation probabilities for all TCRbeta clonotypes that the gDNA method yielded from a handful of donors. Here the immuneACCESS table is served through TCRdb, limited to in-frame sequences with V and J called. Missing clones are a known gap in these copies; in checked studies unresolved V genes cover under half, and the rest lacks a known reason. V, J and clone size were drawn from that table, and D and trimming were deduced from the DNA. This sample holds about 2.3 million clones; 85% to 95% were observed only once. The ten largest clones take up about 0.41% of the sample.

Donors were healthy HIV-negative adults with no recently reported acute infections or vaccinations. Every donor was a Caucasian adult residing in Nashville, Tennessee, USA. CD4+ T cells were enriched through magnetic negative selection, after which naive cells were positively selected on CD45RA and the remaining negative fraction served as the memory subset. Blood was collected by leukapheresis, and PBMCs were isolated by Ficoll-Histopaque density gradient centrifugation and then cryopreserved in liquid nitrogen vapor phase. Analytical flow cytometry was used to check the purity and quantity of every magnetically sorted T cell population. Each sorted fraction had its genomic DNA isolated and then quantified by UV absorbance on a Nanodrop 2000c. Counted from cysteine to phenylalanine, this CDR3 has 17 amino acids. Solely the CDR3 DNA is kept, with 51 bases framed from the first base. V and J are trimmed by 3 bases and 0 bases, and the gene matches miss 4 bases of the junction. The germline V gene supplies CDR1 SGDLS and CDR2 YYNGEE.

This receptor was identified in a man aged 18 to 30 in good health. Some clones in this sample may be carry-over from other donors' samples. The material sequenced was naive CD4+ T cells from PBMCs. What this sample's cell subset or site label stands for: CD45RA+ positively selected. Recombination linked TRBV9 to TRBJ2-2, with 11 bases aligning to TRBD1. The bases are TGTGCCAGCAGCGCCAGGACAGGGGGCGCGAACACCGGGGAGCTGTTTTTT. Its protein product is CASSARTGGANTGELFF.